Shown below are 10 T cell receptor beta chains from a single sample sequenced in a study of T-cell reconstitution after alpha-beta-depleted transplantation in children. Preparation of the TCRbeta library was carried out with unique molecular identifiers. TCRdb reprocessed the PCR reads via MiXCR and lists one record per CDR3 protein. The data contain roughly 500,000 distinct CDR3 sequences, about 11% of them singletons. Source: PBMCs, taken before TCRalphabeta/CD19-depleted stem cell transplant. The receptors were gathered from a child under 10 years old with inherited bone marrow failure, due to receive a stem cell transplant.

This clonotype was counted at least ten times. The chain couples TRBV12-3 or TRBV12-4 to TRBJ1-2; weak D call: TRBD1 (6 bases). Between the trimmed V and J ends, which lost 5 bases and 2 bases, there was a span of 12 bases. The CDR3 runs to 14 residues. CDR3 amino acids: CASSRQALNYGYTF. For the CDR3, the DNA is TGTGCCAGCAGTCGACAGGCCCTCAACTATGGCTACACCTTC.

A word on this clonotype: A much more abundant neighbour one base away suggests this may be a read error. V usage is TRBV7-9 and J usage is TRBJ1-2; no clear D. V was shortened by 1 base and J by 1 base, with 10 bases between the two germline ends. The CDR3 is 15 amino acids. The V gene's germline CDR1 is SEHNR and CDR2 FQNEAQ (reference sequence). The CDR3 coding sequence is TGTGCCAGCAGCTTAGAACAGATAGTTAACTATGGCTACACCTTC. Translating it yields CASSLEQIVNYGYTF.

The table lists this clonotype with a few counts. V usage is TRBV19 and J usage is TRBJ2-7; TRBD1 aligns across 7 bases. There are 15 residues in the CDR3. Unmatched junction bases numbered 11, after V lost 6 bases and J lost 3 bases. Per the germline V gene, CDR1 is LNHDA and CDR2 is SQIVND (reference sequence). The CDR3 coding sequence is TGTGCCAGTAGCCGTGACAGGGTCGGACACTACGAGCAGTACTTC. Protein: CASSRDRVGHYEQYF.

This clonotype was detected many times. This sequence joins TRBV5-5 and TRBJ2-7, with D possibly called TRBD1 or TRBD2 (6 bases each). Germline V gene data show CDR1 as SGHKS and CDR2 as YYEKEE (reference sequence). V shed 2 bases and J shed 3 bases, with 12 bases lying between them. This CDR3 has 14 amino acids. CDR3 coding DNA: TGTGCCAGCAGCTTTAGGGGGGAGTTCTACGAGCAGTACTTC. Protein sequence: CASSFRGEFYEQYF.

The rearrangement uses TRBV12-3 or TRBV12-4 and TRBJ2-1; D call uncertain. The V end was cut by 5 bases, the J end by 9 bases, with 8 bases between. CDR3 size: 11 residues. As DNA, the CDR3 is TGTGCCAGCAGTGGCCCGGGTGAGCAGTTCTTC. This gives the protein CASSGPGEQFF.

This clonotype was seen many times. The chain recombines TRBV5-1 with TRBJ2-7; TRBD1 aligns across 9 bases. The CDR3 loop spans 15 amino acids. With 0 bases clipped from V and 2 bases from J, the junction kept 3 bases outside the gene matches. Germline values: CDR1 SGHRS, CDR2 YFSETQ. The chain's CDR3 is CASSLAGTGPYEQYF. CDR3 DNA sequence: TGCGCCAGCAGCTTGGCCGGGACAGGGCCCTACGAGCAGTACTTC.

Ten or more counts support this clonotype. Here the CDR3 reads CASSSIAGGPADTQYF. CDR3 nucleotides: TGTGCCAGCAGCTCGATAGCGGGAGGGCCGGCAGATACGCAGTATTTT. This chain joins TRBV9 and TRBJ2-3; 11 bases are shared with TRBD2. The germline V gene has CDR1 SGDLS and CDR2 YYNGEE. CDR3 length equals 16 residues. V was pared by 4 bases and J by 4 bases, with 8 bases of the junction left unmatched.

This clonotype was counted a few times. CDR3 nucleotide sequence: TGTGCCTGGAGAAACCCCGCGAACACCGGGGAGCTGTTTTTT. Encoded protein: CAWRNPANTGELFF. The J gene is TRBJ2-2, the V gene TRBV30; D unclear. This CDR3 contains 14 residues. V shed 3 bases and J shed 0 bases, with 8 bases lying between them. Germline assignment: CDR1 GTSNPN and CDR2 SVGIG (reference sequence).

This clonotype has only a few counts. This chain connects TRBV19 to TRBJ1-1, with a weak D call TRBD1 (6 bases). V lost 5 bases and J lost 5, with 9 bases in between. This CDR3 contains 12 residues. The germline V gene encodes CDR1 LNHDA and CDR2 SQIVND (reference sequence). The CDR3 loop is CASSSGETEAFF. For the CDR3, the DNA is TGTGCCAGTAGTTCAGGGGAAACTGAAGCTTTCTTT.

This clonotype came up once. A much larger clone is a single base away; this may be a read error. The V gene is TRBV5-1, the J gene TRBJ2-2; D is unclear. Germline V gene data show CDR1 as SGHRS and CDR2 as YFSETQ. This CDR3 contains 14 residues. CDR3 nucleotides: TGCGCCAGCAGCTTGGGAAGCTACACCGGGCAGCTGTTTTTT. Amino acid sequence: CASSLGSYTGQLFF.